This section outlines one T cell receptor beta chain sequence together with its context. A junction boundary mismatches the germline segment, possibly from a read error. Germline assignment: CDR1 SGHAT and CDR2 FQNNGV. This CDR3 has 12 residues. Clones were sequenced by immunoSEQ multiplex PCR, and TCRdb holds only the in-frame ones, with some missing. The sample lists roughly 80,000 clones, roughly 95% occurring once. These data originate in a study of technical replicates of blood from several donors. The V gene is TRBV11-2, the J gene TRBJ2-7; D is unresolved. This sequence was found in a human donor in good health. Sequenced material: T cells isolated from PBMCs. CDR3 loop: CASSYTSSEQYF. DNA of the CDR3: TGTGCCAGCAGTTATACATCCTCCGAGCAGTACTTC. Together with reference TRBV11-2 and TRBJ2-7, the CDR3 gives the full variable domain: EAGVAQSPRYKIIEKRQSVAFWCNPISGHATLYWYQQILGQGPKLLIQFQNNGVVDDSQLPKDRFSAERLKGVDSTLKIQPAKLEDSAVYLCASSYTSSEQYFGPGTRLTVT.